This T cell receptor beta chain was captured by sequencing in a study of cytomegalovirus exposure and HLA in healthy donors. General study points: TCR beta V segments were, for the most part, productive about 87% or about 30% of the time in an earlier analysis.

CDR3 size: 15 residues. The germline V gene encodes CDR1 MGHRA and CDR2 YSYEKL. Trimming shortened V by 3 bases and J by 5 bases, and 16 bases separated the two germline ends. This clone was recorded a few times. The antigen is not known. Primers: 60 Vbeta forward and 13 Jbeta reverse. Clones were sequenced by immunoSEQ multiplex PCR, and TCRdb holds only the in-frame ones, with some missing. In the table there are more than 110,000 clones, about three quarters of which are singletons. The sequence derives from a male donor in good health and CMV-seropositive. V and J are TRBV4-1 and TRBJ2-5, with a tentative D call TRBD2 (6 bases). Sequencing input: PBMCs. CDR3 sequence (DNA): TGCGCCAGCAGCCATGGAGGGGACGGTGGTGAGACCCAGTACTTC. It is translated as CASSHGGDGGETQYF.